The rows below give T cell receptor beta chains drawn from one sample of a study of naive and memory T cell subsets. TCRdb independently ran MiXCR on the 5' RACE reads; one entry per CDR3 protein. The sample contains 20,000 to 25,000 distinct CDR3 sequences, less than 5% of which appear only once. Receptors originate from a male donor in good health. Each CDR3 is given with its conserved first and last residue. Fields, in order: V gene, D gene, J gene, clone size, CDR3 protein, CDR3 DNA. The D gene is left open where the match is weak. Some rows mark clone size as missing; the rest say once, few, many or name a class of expanded clone.

TRBV2	-	TRBJ1-5	many	CASRMGGVSNQPQHF	TGTGCCAGCAGAATGGGGGGGGTAAGCAATCAGCCCCAGCATTTT
TRBV5-1	TRBD1	TRBJ1-5	medium-sized	CASSLGQGDQPQHF	TGCGCCAGCAGCTTGGGACAGGGAGATCAGCCCCAGCATTTT
TRBV4-3	-	TRBJ1-2	many	CASSQDLAGGYGYTF	TGCGCCAGCAGCCAAGATCTTGCCGGAGGGTATGGCTACACCTTC
TRBV24-1	-	TRBJ2-4	-	CATSEGGATKNIQYF	TGTGCCACCAGTGAGGGGGGCGCGACCAAAAACATTCAGTACTTC
TRBV5-6	-	TRBJ2-7	many	CASSLGVPYEQYF	TGTGCCAGCAGCTTGGGGGTTCCCTACGAGCAGTACTTC
TRBV6-4	TRBD1	TRBJ2-2	medium-sized	CASSDGQGDTGELFF	TGTGCCAGCAGTGACGGACAGGGGGACACCGGGGAGCTGTTTTTT
TRBV7-9	-	TRBJ2-3	few	CASSLWGGSTDTQYF	TGTGCCAGCAGCTTATGGGGCGGAAGCACAGATACGCAGTATTTT
TRBV7-9	-	TRBJ1-1	many	CASRLTQGSTEAFF	TGTGCCAGCAGACTAACCCAGGGGTCAACTGAAGCTTTCTTT
TRBV28	TRBD2	TRBJ2-3	many	CASSTSGTTDTQYF	TGTGCCAGCAGTACAAGCGGGACGACAGATACGCAGTATTTT
TRBV19	-	TRBJ1-4	many	CASTGLTKATNEKLFF	TGTGCCAGTACGGGACTTACCAAAGCAACTAATGAAAAACTGTTTTTT
TRBV7-8	TRBD2	TRBJ2-1	many	CASRGGLAGVPYNEQFF	TGTGCCAGCAGGGGAGGACTAGCGGGAGTCCCCTACAATGAGCAGTTCTTC
TRBV2	-	TRBJ2-1	many	CASSGYYQFF	TGTGCCAGCAGTGGATACTACCAGTTCTTC
TRBV20-1	-	TRBJ2-4	many	CSAPSRVAKNIQYF	TGCAGTGCCCCGTCCAGGGTAGCGAAAAACATTCAGTACTTC
TRBV4-3	TRBD2	TRBJ2-2	many	CASSRHSKLAGDTGELFF	TGCGCCAGCAGCCGCCATTCCAAGCTAGCGGGGGATACCGGGGAGCTGTTTTTT
TRBV20-1	-	TRBJ2-5	many	CSARAIGRGQETQYF	TGCAGTGCTAGAGCAATCGGCAGGGGCCAAGAGACCCAGTACTTC
TRBV29-1	TRBD1	TRBJ2-1	many	CSVERDRGYNEQFF	TGCAGCGTTGAGCGGGACAGGGGGTACAATGAGCAGTTCTTC
TRBV19	-	TRBJ2-2	few	CASTDFGGSTGELFF	TGTGCCAGTACCGATTTTGGGGGAAGCACCGGGGAGCTGTTTTTT
TRBV19	-	TRBJ1-1	many	CASSIGAGGTEAFF	TGTGCCAGTAGTATAGGGGCGGGGGGAACTGAAGCTTTCTTT
TRBV7-6	-	TRBJ1-2	many	CASSQGLTGESNYGYTF	TGTGCCAGCAGCCAAGGCTTGACAGGTGAAAGTAACTATGGCTACACCTTC
TRBV6-2/TRBV6-3	TRBD1	TRBJ2-2	many	CASSYSGDRLNTGELFF	TGTGCCAGCAGTTACTCCGGGGACAGGTTGAACACCGGGGAGCTGTTTTTT
TRBV29-1	TRBD2	TRBJ2-3	many	CSVSRSGVGADTQYF	TGCAGCGTGAGCCGGAGCGGGGTCGGTGCAGATACGCAGTATTTT
TRBV27	TRBD1	TRBJ2-3	many	CARDGTGTSDTQYF	TGTGCCAGAGACGGGACAGGTACATCAGATACGCAGTATTTT
TRBV6-5	TRBD1	TRBJ1-1	few	CASSYSDRVGTEAFF	TGTGCCAGCAGTTACTCGGACAGGGTGGGCACTGAAGCTTTCTTT
TRBV13	-	TRBJ2-7	many	CASSYSLTNTGEQYF	TGTGCCAGCAGCTATTCTTTGACTAACACGGGGGAGCAGTACTTC
TRBV19	-	TRBJ2-3	many	CASSSAGADTQYF	TGTGCCAGTAGTTCCGCGGGCGCGGATACGCAGTATTTT